This is a list of T cell receptor beta chains from one sample in a study of T cell clonotyping in hematopoietic cell transplantation. Profiled with immunoSEQ multiplex PCR; TCRdb holds only in-frame clones, not every one. The sample has several thousand clones, about 80% seen once. The source was peripheral blood mononuclear cells, collected at the time of graft-versus-host disease after allogeneic stem cell transplant. The receptors shown here come from a female patient aged 50-59 years who had an allogeneic stem cell transplant from an unrelated donor, so the T cells may come from the graft donor. Some clones in this sample may be carry-over from other donors' samples. The CDR3 runs from the conserved cysteine through the conserved F or W. D genes are given only for firm matches. Part of the rows lack a size; the others show once, few, many or a class for expanded clones.

V gene,J gene,clone size,D gene,CDR3 protein,CDR3 DNA
TRBV9,TRBJ2-1,NA,TRBD2,CASSSRTSGVNNEQFF,TGTGCCAGCAGCTCACGGACTAGCGGGGTGAACAATGAGCAGTTCTTC
TRBV29-1,TRBJ1-1,NA,TRBD1,CSVEHGGGNTEAFF,TGCAGCGTTGAACACGGAGGGGGCAACACTGAAGCTTTCTTT
TRBV4-1,TRBJ1-6,NA,NA,CASSQDPLIQGDGSPLHF,TGCGCCAGCAGCCAAGACCCTCTCATACAGGGTGATGGTTCACCCCTCCACTTT
TRBV2,TRBJ2-7,NA,NA,CASGRSVYEQYF,TGTGCCAGCGGGCGCTCGGTCTACGAGCAGTACTTC
TRBV6-5,TRBJ1-5,NA,NA,CASSVQGGQPQHF,TGTGCCAGCAGTGTACAGGGCGGCCAGCCCCAGCATTTT
TRBV5-1,TRBJ2-7,NA,NA,CARKDGPFYEQYF,TGCGCCAGAAAAGACGGGCCGTTCTACGAGCAGTACTTC
TRBV11-2,TRBJ2-5,few,TRBD2,CASSPWGLAVIETQYF,TGTGCCAGCAGCCCGTGGGGACTAGCGGTAATTGAGACCCAGTACTTC
TRBV18,TRBJ1-2,NA,TRBD1,CASSPPTGVYGYTF,TGTGCCAGCTCACCCCCCACAGGGGTCTATGGCTACACCTTC
TRBV7-2,TRBJ2-2,NA,TRBD1,CASSFTGGVTGELFF,TGTGCCAGCAGCTTTACAGGGGGCGTTACCGGGGAGCTGTTTTTT
TRBV29-1,TRBJ1-2,once,NA,CSVEVLGAAGQGYTF,TGCAGCGTTGAAGTCCTTGGGGCGGCCGGGCAGGGCTACACCTTC
TRBV2,TRBJ1-5,NA,NA,CASSDPGGGPNQPQHF,TGTGCCAGCAGTGATCCGGGCGGGGGGCCGAATCAGCCCCAGCATTTT
TRBV6-6,TRBJ1-5,NA,NA,CASSFTAGTQPQHF,TGTGCCAGCAGTTTCACAGCTGGGACTCAGCCCCAGCATTTT
TRBV5-4,TRBJ2-3,NA,TRBD2,CASSSIAGEPGGDTQYF,TGTGCCAGCAGCTCGATAGCGGGGGAGCCAGGGGGGGATACGCAGTATTTT
TRBV5-4,TRBJ1-2,NA,NA,CASSLEEGYGYTF,TGTGCCAGCAGCTTGGAAGAGGGCTATGGCTACACCTTC
TRBV19,TRBJ1-4,few,NA,CASREIGRDEKLFF,TGTGCCAGTAGGGAGATCGGTCGGGATGAAAAACTGTTTTTT
TRBV19,TRBJ1-6,NA,NA,CASSTPGTRDNSPLHF,TGTGCCAGTAGTACGCCAGGGACGAGAGATAATTCACCCCTCCACTTT
TRBV4-2,TRBJ1-3,NA,TRBD1,CASSPWGTVNTIYF,TGTGCCAGCAGCCCCTGGGGGACAGTAAACACCATATATTTT
TRBV2,TRBJ1-1,NA,NA,CASRVGQLGNTEAFF,TGTGCCAGCAGAGTAGGACAGCTAGGGAACACTGAAGCTTTCTTT
TRBV7-3,TRBJ2-7,NA,TRBD2,CASSLSGGSYEQYF,TGTGCCAGCAGCCTTAGCGGGGGCTCCTACGAGCAGTACTTC
TRBV6-6,TRBJ1-1,few,NA,CASSSGMTEAFF,TGTGCCAGCAGTTCCGGGATGACTGAAGCTTTCTTT
TRBV7-7,TRBJ2-5,NA,TRBD1,CASSHRGSQETQYF,TGTGCTAGCAGCCACAGGGGCTCTCAAGAGACCCAGTACTTC
TRBV4-1,TRBJ1-3,NA,NA,CASSQVTAGGNTIYF,TGCGCCAGCAGCCAAGTGACAGCGGGTGGAAACACCATATATTTT
TRBV28,TRBJ1-5,once,NA,CASSLGGARNQPQHF,TGTGCCAGCAGTTTAGGGGGCGCCCGCAATCAGCCCCAGCATTTT